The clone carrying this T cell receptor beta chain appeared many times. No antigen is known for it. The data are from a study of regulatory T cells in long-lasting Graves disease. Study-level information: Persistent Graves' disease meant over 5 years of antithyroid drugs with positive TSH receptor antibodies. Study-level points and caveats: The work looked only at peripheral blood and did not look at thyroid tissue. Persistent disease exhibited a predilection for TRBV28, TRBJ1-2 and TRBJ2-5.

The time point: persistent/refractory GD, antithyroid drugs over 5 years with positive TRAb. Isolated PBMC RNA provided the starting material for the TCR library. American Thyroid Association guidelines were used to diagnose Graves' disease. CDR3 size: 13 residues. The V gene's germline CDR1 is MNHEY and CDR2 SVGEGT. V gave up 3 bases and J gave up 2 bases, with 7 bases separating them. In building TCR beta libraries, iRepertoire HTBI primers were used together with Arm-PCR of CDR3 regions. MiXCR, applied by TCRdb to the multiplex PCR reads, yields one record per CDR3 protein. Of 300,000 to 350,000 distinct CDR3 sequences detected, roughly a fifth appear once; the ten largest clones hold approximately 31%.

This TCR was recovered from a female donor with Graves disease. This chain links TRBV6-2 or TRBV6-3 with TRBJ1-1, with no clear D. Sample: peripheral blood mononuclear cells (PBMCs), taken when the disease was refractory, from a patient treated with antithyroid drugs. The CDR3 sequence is CASSYSLNTEAFF. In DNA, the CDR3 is TGTGCCAGCAGTTATTCACTTAACACTGAAGCTTTCTTT.